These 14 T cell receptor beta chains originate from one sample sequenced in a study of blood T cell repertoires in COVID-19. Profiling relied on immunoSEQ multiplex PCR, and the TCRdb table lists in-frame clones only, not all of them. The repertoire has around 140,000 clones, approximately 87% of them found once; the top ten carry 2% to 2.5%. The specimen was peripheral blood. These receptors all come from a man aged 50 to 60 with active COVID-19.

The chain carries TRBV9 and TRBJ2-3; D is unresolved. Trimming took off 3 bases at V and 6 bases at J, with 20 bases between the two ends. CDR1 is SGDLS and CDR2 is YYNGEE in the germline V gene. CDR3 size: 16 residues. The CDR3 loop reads CASSALGSVGADTQYF. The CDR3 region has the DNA TGTGCCAGCAGCGCATTAGGTAGTGTAGGAGCGGATACGCAGTATTTT.

DNA for the CDR3: TGTGCCAGCAGTCCAGGGACAGGACTTACCCAGTACTTC. Its protein product is CASSPGTGLTQYF. V is TRBV27 and J is TRBJ2-5; 8 bases map to TRBD1. The CDR3 consists of 13 residues. Looked up from germline, CDR1 is MNHEY and CDR2 is SMNVEV (reference sequence). Losses at the gene ends were 5 bases for V and 8 bases for J; bases not matched to a gene: 7.

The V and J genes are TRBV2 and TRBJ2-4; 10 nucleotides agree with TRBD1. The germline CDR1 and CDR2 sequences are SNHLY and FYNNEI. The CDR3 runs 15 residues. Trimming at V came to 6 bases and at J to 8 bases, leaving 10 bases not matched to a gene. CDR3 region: CASSLLGQGGDIQYF. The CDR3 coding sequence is TGTGCCAGCAGCCTCCTTGGACAGGGGGGGGACATTCAGTACTTC.

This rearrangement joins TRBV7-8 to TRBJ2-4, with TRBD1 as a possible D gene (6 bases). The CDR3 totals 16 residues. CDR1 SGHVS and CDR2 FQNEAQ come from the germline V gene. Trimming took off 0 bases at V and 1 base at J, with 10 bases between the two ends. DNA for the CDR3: TGTGCCAGCAGCTTAGCCAGGGGAAAGGCCAAAAACATTCAGTACTTC. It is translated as CASSLARGKAKNIQYF.

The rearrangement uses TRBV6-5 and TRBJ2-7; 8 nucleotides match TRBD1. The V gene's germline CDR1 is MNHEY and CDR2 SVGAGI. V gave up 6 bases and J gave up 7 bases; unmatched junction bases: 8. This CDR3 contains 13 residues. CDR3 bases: TGTGCCAGCAGAACTACAGGGGGGTGGGAGCAGTACTTC. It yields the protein CASRTTGGWEQYF.

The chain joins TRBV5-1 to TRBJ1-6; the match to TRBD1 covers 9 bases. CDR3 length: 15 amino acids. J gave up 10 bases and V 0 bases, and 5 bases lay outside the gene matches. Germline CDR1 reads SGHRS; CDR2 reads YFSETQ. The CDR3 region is CASSLEGTGWSPLHF. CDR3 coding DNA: TGCGCCAGCAGCTTGGAAGGGACAGGGTGGTCACCCCTCCACTTT.

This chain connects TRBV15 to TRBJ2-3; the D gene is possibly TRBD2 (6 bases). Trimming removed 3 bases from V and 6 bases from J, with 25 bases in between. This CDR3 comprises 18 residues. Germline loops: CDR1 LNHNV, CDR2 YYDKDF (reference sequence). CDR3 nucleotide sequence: TGTGCCACCAGCAGCCCAATTACCCTAGCGCCCGATGCCGATACGCAGTATTTT. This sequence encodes CATSSPITLAPDADTQYF.

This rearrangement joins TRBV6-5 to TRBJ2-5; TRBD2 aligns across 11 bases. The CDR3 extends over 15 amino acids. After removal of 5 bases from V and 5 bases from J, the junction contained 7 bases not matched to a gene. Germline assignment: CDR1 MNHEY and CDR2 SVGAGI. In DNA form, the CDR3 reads TGTGCCAGCAGTCTAGCGGGGGGAGGTAGGGAGACCCAGTACTTC. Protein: CASSLAGGGRETQYF.

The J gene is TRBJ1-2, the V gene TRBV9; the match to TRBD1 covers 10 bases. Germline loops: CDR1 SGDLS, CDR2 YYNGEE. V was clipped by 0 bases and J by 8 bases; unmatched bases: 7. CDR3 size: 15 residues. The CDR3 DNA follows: TGTGCCAGCAGCGTAGAGGACAGGGGGTTGTGGGGCTACACCTTC. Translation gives CASSVEDRGLWGYTF.

The CDR3 loop reads CAGRQGSDYGYTF. The CDR3 DNA follows: TGTGCCGGACGACAGGGGTCTGACTATGGCTACACCTTC. The rearrangement joins TRBV6-5 to TRBJ1-2; TRBD1 aligns across 8 bases. This CDR3 is 13 amino acids long. Germline CDR1 reads MNHEY; CDR2 reads SVGAGI. V shed 11 bases and J 3 bases; nucleotides not matched to a gene: 8.

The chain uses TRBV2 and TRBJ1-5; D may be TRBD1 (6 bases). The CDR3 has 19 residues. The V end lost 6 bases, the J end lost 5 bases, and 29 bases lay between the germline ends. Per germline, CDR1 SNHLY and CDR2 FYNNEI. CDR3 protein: CASRSHRTADKADDQPQHF. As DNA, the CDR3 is TGTGCCAGCAGATCTCACCGGACAGCCGACAAGGCGGACGATCAGCCCCAGCATTTT.

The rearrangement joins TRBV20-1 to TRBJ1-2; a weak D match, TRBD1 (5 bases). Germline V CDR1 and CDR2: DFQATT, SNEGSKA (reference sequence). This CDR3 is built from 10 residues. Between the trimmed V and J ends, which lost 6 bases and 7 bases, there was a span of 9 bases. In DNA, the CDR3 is TGCAGTGCGGGGGGAAGTGGCTACACCTTC. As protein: CSAGGSGYTF.

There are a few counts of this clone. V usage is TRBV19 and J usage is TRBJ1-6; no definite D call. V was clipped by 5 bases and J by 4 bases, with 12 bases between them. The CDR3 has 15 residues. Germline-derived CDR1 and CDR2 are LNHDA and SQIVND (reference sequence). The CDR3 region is CASSEDGNYNSPLHF. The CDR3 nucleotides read TGTGCCAGTAGTGAGGATGGAAATTATAATTCACCCCTCCACTTT. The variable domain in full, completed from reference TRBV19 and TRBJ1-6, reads DGGITQSPKYLFRKEGQNVTLSCEQNLNHDAMYWYRQDPGQGLRLIYYSQIVNDFQKGDIAEGYSVSREKKESFPLTVTSAQKNPTAFYLCASSEDGNYNSPLHFGNGTRLTVT.

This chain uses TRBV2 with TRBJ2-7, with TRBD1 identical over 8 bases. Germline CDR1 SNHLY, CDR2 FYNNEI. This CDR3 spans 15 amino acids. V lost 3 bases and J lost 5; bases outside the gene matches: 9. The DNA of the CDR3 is TGTGCCAGCAGTGAGAGGACAGGGAAAGATAACGAGCAGTACTTC. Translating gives CASSERTGKDNEQYF. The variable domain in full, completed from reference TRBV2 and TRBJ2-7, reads EPEVTQTPSHQVTQMGQEVILRCVPISNHLYFYWYRQILGQKVEFLVSFYNNEISEKSEIFDDQFSVERPDGSNFTLKIRSTKLEDSAMYFCASSERTGKDNEQYFGPGTRLTVT.